Here is one T cell receptor (beta chain) with its context. The record originates from a study of blood T cell repertoires in COVID-19. Study details: Samples of COVID-19 (acute and convalescent) were obtained from the United States, Italy and Spain. From T cells, B-cell-depleted T cells, or PBMCs came the material, which was cDNA or gDNA.

Original processing notes: Quantification of nucleated cells was approximated via reference gene primer amplification. Produced via immunoSEQ multiplex PCR; TCRdb's table is partial and in-frame only. The V and J calls and the clone size are those of that table, but D and trimming were determined from the DNA. The data contain roughly 230,000 clones, 80% to 95% of them singletons. The Seattle patients, enrolled during active infection, were followed longitudinally. CDR3 length: 13 residues. Trimming took off 4 bases at V and 3 bases at J, with 7 bases between the two ends. The germline V gene has CDR1 MDHEN and CDR2 SYDVKM.

Material: peripheral blood. This clonotype was sampled from a man younger than 45 with COVID-19, enrolled during active disease. The chain has TRBV28 and TRBJ1-5; D is ambiguous. DNA for the CDR3: TGTGCCAGCAGTTCAGACTACAATCAGCCCCAGCATTTT. Amino acid sequence: CASSSDYNQPQHF.